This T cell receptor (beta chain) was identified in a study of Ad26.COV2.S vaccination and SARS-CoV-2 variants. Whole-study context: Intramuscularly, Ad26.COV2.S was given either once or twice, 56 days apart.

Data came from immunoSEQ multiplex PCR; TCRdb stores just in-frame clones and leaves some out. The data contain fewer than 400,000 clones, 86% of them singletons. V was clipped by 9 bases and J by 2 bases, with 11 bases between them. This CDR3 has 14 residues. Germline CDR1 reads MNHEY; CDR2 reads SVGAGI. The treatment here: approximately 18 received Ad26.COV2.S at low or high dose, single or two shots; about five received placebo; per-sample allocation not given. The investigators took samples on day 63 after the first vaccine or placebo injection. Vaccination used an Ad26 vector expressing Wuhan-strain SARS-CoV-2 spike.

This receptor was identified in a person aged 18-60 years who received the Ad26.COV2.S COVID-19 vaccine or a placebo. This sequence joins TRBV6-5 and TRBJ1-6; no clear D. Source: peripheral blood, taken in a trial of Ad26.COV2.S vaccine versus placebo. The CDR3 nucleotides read TGTGCCAGGGGTGGGCCTACCTATAATTCACCCCTCCACTTT. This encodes CARGGPTYNSPLHF.